Listed here are 30 T cell receptor beta chains from one sample, sequenced in a study of breast tumors, draining lymph nodes, adjacent tissues. TCRdb analysed the multiplex PCR reads with MiXCR anew, one entry per CDR3 protein. The sample includes roughly 13,000 distinct CDR3 sequences, around 59% of them seen just once. Sequencing was carried out using tumor-adjacent breast tissue. These TCRs come from a female donor with breast cancer. Some clones in this sample may be carry-over from other donors' samples.

The chain is built from TRBV19 and TRBJ1-4, with a possible D match to TRBD1 (6 bases). Trimming took 4 bases from V and 12 from J, leaving 15 bases between them. This CDR3 is 13 amino acids long. Germline V gives CDR1 LNHDA, CDR2 SQIVND (reference sequence). CDR3 loop: CASSTGTILELFF. The CDR3 bases are TGTGCCAGTAGTACCGGGACAATATTAGAACTGTTTTTT.

This clonotype is medium-sized within its sample. CDR3 sequence: CASSLDAGGPADTQYF. The CDR3 DNA is TGTGCCAGCAGCTTAGATGCGGGAGGGCCTGCAGATACGCAGTATTTT. The chain combines TRBV7-6 with TRBJ2-3, with 9 bases aligning to TRBD2. The CDR3 has 16 residues. Germline CDR1 SGHVS, CDR2 FNYEAQ. V shed 1 base and J 4 bases; nucleotides not matched to a gene: 6. Full variable domain (rest looked up from reference TRBV7-6 and TRBJ2-3): GAGVSQSPRYKVTKRGQDVALRCDPISGHVSLYWYRQALGQGPEFLTYFNYEAQQDKSGLPNDRFSAERPEGSISTLTIQRTEQRDSAMYRCASSLDAGGPADTQYFGPGTRLTVL.

The V call is TRBV7-9, the J call TRBJ1-1, with no clear D. The CDR3 extends over 14 amino acids. V lost 2 bases to trimming and J lost 0 bases, with 7 bases between them. CDR1 SEHNR and CDR2 FQNEAQ come from the germline V gene (reference sequence). The chain's CDR3 is CASSLNSMNTEAFF. The CDR3 nucleotides read TGTGCCAGCAGCTTAAACAGTATGAACACTGAAGCTTTCTTT.

The V call is TRBV2, the J call TRBJ2-1; 7 nucleotides match TRBD2. The CDR3 runs 14 residues. The V segment lost 0 bases and the J segment 5 bases; nucleotides outside the gene matches: 1. In germline, CDR1 is SNHLY, CDR2 FYNNEI. This CDR3 is CASSEASGDNEQFF. In DNA form, the CDR3 reads TGTGCCAGCAGTGAAGCCAGCGGGGACAATGAGCAGTTCTTC.

This chain uses TRBV24-1 with TRBJ2-1; D possibly matches TRBD1 or TRBD2 (5 bases each). V lost 3 bases, J lost 0 bases, and 5 bases lay in between. Germline CDR1 reads KGHDR; CDR2 reads SFDVKD. The CDR3 totals 14 residues. The CDR3 DNA follows: TGTGCCACCAGTGATGGGGGCTCCTACAATGAGCAGTTCTTC. Encoded protein: CATSDGGSYNEQFF.

A few counts support this clonotype. The chain is built from TRBV7-2 and TRBJ2-3, with TRBD2 as a possible D gene (5 bases). CDR1 SGHTA and CDR2 FQGNSA come from the germline V gene. The CDR3 contains 15 residues. Trimming pared 6 bases from V and 3 bases from J, leaving 16 bases between. CDR3 sequence reads: CASSLFGKSTDTQYF. CDR3 DNA: TGTGCCAGCAGTCTCTTCGGGAAGAGTACAGATACGCAGTATTTT.

The chain employs TRBV2 and TRBJ2-1; 11 bases are shared with TRBD1. V trimming: 6 bases; J trimming: 6 bases; junction bases outside the gene matches: 7. The CDR3 loop spans 15 amino acids. CDR1 and CDR2 (germline): SNHLY, FYNNEI. CDR3 region: CASRGQGVNSNEQFF. The CDR3 nucleotides read TGTGCCAGCAGGGGACAGGGGGTAAATAGCAATGAGCAGTTCTTC.

The chain employs TRBV6-1 and TRBJ1-2; 7 bases align to TRBD1. In germline, CDR1 is MNHNS, CDR2 SASEGT. V was pared by 7 bases and J by 5 bases, with 10 bases of the junction left unmatched. The CDR3 sequence is 14 residues long. In DNA form, the CDR3 reads TGTGCCAGCATCCAGTCCCGGGACAGATATGGCTACACCTTC. It encodes CASIQSRDRYGYTF.

This clonotype was counted many times. The chain has TRBV6-6 and TRBJ1-5; D unresolved. CDR3 size: 13 residues. The V and J ends lost 2 bases and 5 bases respectively, with 7 bases between them. Germline V gene lookup returns CDR1 MNHNY and CDR2 SVGAGI (reference sequence). For the CDR3, the DNA is TGTGCCAGCAGTTACAGGGCGGATCAGCCCCAGCATTTT. This sequence encodes CASSYRADQPQHF.

The chain employs TRBV6-5 and TRBJ1-6; D is undetermined. Germline CDR1 MNHEY, CDR2 SVGAGI. This CDR3 is built from 14 residues. V lost 3 bases and J 9 bases, leaving 12 bases between the germline ends. The CDR3 loop reads CASSYGIRGSPLHF. The CDR3 DNA sequence: TGTGCCAGCAGTTATGGTATTCGTGGTTCACCCCTCCACTTT.

This clonotype has at least ten counts. This may come from a read error, since a much larger clone is one base off. The chain combines TRBV20-1 with TRBJ2-7, with TRBD1 matching over 9 bases. Trimming took 1 base from V and 0 from J; bases not matched to a gene: 7. Per germline, CDR1 DFQATT and CDR2 SNEGSKA (reference sequence). CDR3 length: 16 amino acids. The CDR3 DNA sequence: TGCAGTGCTAGAGGGATGACAGGGGGAACCTCCTACGAGCAGTACTTC. Its translation is CSARGMTGGTSYEQYF.

Concerning this clonotype: One end of the junction fails to match germline, which may point to a read error. This chain uses TRBV9 with TRBJ2-3; D is perhaps TRBD2 (5 bases). Germline V gene data show CDR1 as SGDLS and CDR2 as YYNGEE. The CDR3 sequence is 14 residues long. CDR3 DNA sequence: TGTGCCAGCAGCGTAGCGGGAAGGGCAGATACGAAGTATTTT. Amino acids: CASSVAGRADTKYF.

This chain links TRBV29-1 with TRBJ1-2; D may be TRBD1 (5 bases). The CDR3 loop spans 18 amino acids. The germline gives CDR1 SQVTM, CDR2 ANQGSEA. The V end lost 7 bases, the J end lost 4 bases, and 31 bases lay between the germline ends. The CDR3 nucleotides read TGCAGCGCCCCGGACCCCCGAGGGATAGCGGGGGATAGCTATGGCTACACCTTC. Translated: CSAPDPRGIAGDSYGYTF.

The rearrangement links TRBV29-1 to TRBJ2-2; a possible D gene is TRBD2 (6 bases). V was shortened by 4 bases and J by 0 bases, with 6 bases between the two germline ends. The CDR3 is made up of 13 amino acids. Germline CDR1 reads SQVTM; CDR2 reads ANQGSEA. CDR3 amino acids: CSVAGANTGELFF. The DNA for the CDR3 is TGCAGCGTTGCGGGAGCGAACACCGGGGAGCTGTTTTTT.

The chain couples TRBV10-3 to TRBJ1-5; TRBD1 is a possible D gene (6 bases). V dropped 6 bases and J dropped 4 bases, with 7 bases sitting between them. Germline loops: CDR1 ENHRY, CDR2 SYGVKD. The CDR3 sequence is 12 residues long. The CDR3 DNA follows: TGTGCCATCAGCCAGGGGAATCAGCCCCAGCATTTT. This translates into CAISQGNQPQHF.

The chain links TRBV5-1 to TRBJ2-7; 11 bases are a match to TRBD2. The V and J ends lost 3 bases and 3 bases, in that order; junction bases with no gene match: 8. The germline CDR1 and CDR2 sequences are SGHRS and YFSETQ. The CDR3 runs to 16 residues. The CDR3 nucleotides read TGCGCCAGCAGCTCAGGGACTAGCGGAAAAATCTACGAGCAGTACTTC. It yields the protein CASSSGTSGKIYEQYF. The full variable domain, its missing parts supplied by reference TRBV5-1 and TRBJ2-7, is KAGVTQTPRYLIKTRGQQVTLSCSPISGHRSVSWYQQTPGQGLQFLFEYFSETQRNKGNFPGRFSGRQFSNSRSEMNVSTLELGDSALYLCASSSGTSGKIYEQYFGPGTRLTVT.

This clonotype was observed once. The chain employs TRBV20-1 and TRBJ1-4; 11 bases map to TRBD1. V gave up 3 bases and J gave up 8 bases; unmatched junction bases: 2. Germline V gene lookup returns CDR1 DFQATT and CDR2 SNEGSKA (reference sequence). The length of the CDR3 is 13 residues. This CDR3 reads CSARDRGHEKLFF. As DNA, the CDR3 is TGCAGTGCTAGGGACAGGGGGCACGAAAAACTGTTTTTT.

V is TRBV7-8 and J is TRBJ2-2; D call uncertain. The CDR3 sequence is 13 residues long. Trimming shortened V by 4 bases and J by 1 base, and 4 bases separated the two germline ends. Germline V gene data show CDR1 as SGHVS and CDR2 as FQNEAQ. The DNA of the CDR3 is TGTGCCAGCAGCTCCAAGAACACCGGGGAGCTGTTTTTT. Translating gives CASSSKNTGELFF. Using reference TRBV7-8 and TRBJ2-2 for the parts outside the CDR3, the full variable domain is GAGVSQSPRYKVAKRGQDVALRCDPISGHVSLFWYQQALGQGPEFLTYFQNEAQLDKSGLPSDRFFAERPEGSVSTLKIQRTQQEDSAVYLCASSSKNTGELFFGEGSRLTVL.

Comments on this clonotype: No DNA is shown, since the ends of the CDR3 on it are uncertain; the CDR3 is the one TCRdb lists. V usage is TRBV20-1 and J usage is TRBJ2-2; the DNA was not compared with TRBD2, the D call given in the table. Including both end residues, the CDR3 is 22 amino acids long. Germline CDR1 reads DFQATT; CDR2 reads SNEGSKA (reference sequence). CDR3 sequence: CSANLAGGPFAYNEQFFGELFF.

This clonotype showed up just once. The chain is built from TRBV5-1 and TRBJ2-1; no clear D. The germline CDR1 and CDR2 sequences are SGHRS and YFSETQ. V lost 2 bases to trimming and J lost 3 bases, with 9 bases between them. This CDR3 comprises 14 residues. The CDR3 region has the DNA TGCGCCAGCAGCTTCCTGACGGTCTACAATGAGCAGTTCTTC. It yields the protein CASSFLTVYNEQFF.

This clonotype was recorded a few times. The rearrangement uses TRBV10-3 and TRBJ2-7; 7 bases agree with TRBD1. V dropped 3 bases and J dropped 1; count of bases not matched to a gene: 3. This CDR3 spans 14 amino acids. Germline CDR1 reads ENHRY; CDR2 reads SYGVKD. Here the CDR3 reads CAISEAQGSYEQYF. CDR3 bases: TGTGCCATCAGTGAAGCACAGGGGTCCTACGAGCAGTACTTC.

In its sample, this clonotype was seen many times. The chain recombines TRBV7-3 with TRBJ2-5; D possibly corresponds to TRBD2 (7 bases). Trimming removed 3 bases at V and 5 bases at J, with 10 bases between. The CDR3 contains 13 residues. Germline V gene data show CDR1 as SGHTA and CDR2 as FQGTGA. CDR3 amino acids: CASSFTGGETQYF. The CDR3 DNA reads as TGTGCCAGCAGCTTTACGGGGGGCGAGACCCAGTACTTC. Full variable domain (outside the CDR3, taken from reference TRBV7-3 and TRBJ2-5): GAGVSQTPSNKVTEKGKYVELRCDPISGHTALYWYRQSLGQGPEFLIYFQGTGAADDSGLPNDRFFAVRPEGSVSTLKIQRTERGDSAVYLCASSFTGGETQYFGPGTRLLVL.

This clonotype was recorded a few times. The chain combines TRBV5-5 with TRBJ1-2, with unresolved D. Deletions cut 0 bases from V and 4 bases from J, with 10 bases between. The V gene's germline CDR1 is SGHKS and CDR2 YYEKEE (reference sequence). The CDR3 is 14 residues long. This CDR3 reads CASSLELSSYGYTF. CDR3 DNA sequence: TGTGCCAGCAGCTTGGAACTATCTTCCTATGGCTACACCTTC.

This rearrangement joins TRBV7-9 to TRBJ2-5; 7 positions match TRBD1. J lost 1 base, V lost 5 bases, and 7 bases had no gene match. Germline CDR1 reads SEHNR; CDR2 reads FQNEAQ (reference sequence). This CDR3 comprises 15 residues. CDR3 sequence: CASSQKGQVQETQYF. CDR3 DNA sequence: TGTGCCAGCAGCCAAAAAGGACAGGTCCAAGAGACCCAGTACTTC.

This chain uses TRBV20-1 with TRBJ2-1; D is possibly TRBD1 (5 bases). V lost 1 base to trimming and J lost 9 bases, with 19 bases between them. The CDR3 loop spans 15 amino acids. Germline V gene lookup returns CDR1 DFQATT and CDR2 SNEGSKA (reference sequence). The CDR3 region is CSARVQVSGSGEQFF. CDR3 DNA sequence: TGCAGTGCTAGAGTTCAAGTCTCAGGGTCGGGTGAGCAGTTCTTC.

This clonotype has just a few counts. The chain recombines TRBV7-8 with TRBJ2-7, with 10 bases lining up with TRBD2. CDR3 length equals 17 residues. Unmatched junction bases numbered 12, after V lost 5 bases and J lost 2 bases. Germline assignment: CDR1 SGHVS and CDR2 FQNEAQ. CDR3 DNA: TGTGCCAGCAGCAATCTAATGACTAGCGGGCTGCCCTACGAGCAGTACTTC. This gives the protein CASSNLMTSGLPYEQYF.

This clonotype showed up many times. The V and J genes are TRBV6-1 and TRBJ2-7; D is perhaps TRBD1 or TRBD2 (5 bases each). The V and J ends lost 3 bases and 7 bases respectively, with 16 bases between them. CDR1 and CDR2 from the germline V gene are MNHNS and SASEGT. CDR3 size: 14 residues. The CDR3 region is CASSEGVRPVEQYF. In DNA form, the CDR3 reads TGTGCCAGCAGTGAGGGGGTCCGCCCGGTGGAGCAGTACTTC.

This clonotype showed up just a few times. J is TRBJ2-2 and V is TRBV19, with 12 bases lining up with TRBD1. The CDR3 is 16 amino acids. The J segment lost 3 bases and the V segment lost 8 bases, leaving 7 bases of the junction unmatched. Germline-derived CDR1 and CDR2 are LNHDA and SQIVND (reference sequence). CDR3 DNA sequence: TGTGCCAGTGGGACAGGGGGCAGCGGGGACACCGGGGAGCTGTTTTTT. It is translated as CASGTGGSGDTGELFF.

This chain links TRBV7-8 with TRBJ2-3, with D possibly being TRBD2 (6 bases). Looked up from germline, CDR1 is SGHVS and CDR2 is FQNEAQ. The CDR3 runs to 16 residues. V was pared by 5 bases and J by 2 bases, with 17 bases between. The CDR3 region is CASSQVGGLPTDTQYF. The DNA for the CDR3 is TGTGCCAGCAGCCAAGTTGGGGGACTTCCCACAGATACGCAGTATTTT.

The V call is TRBV20-1, the J call TRBJ2-3; D tentatively fits TRBD1 or TRBD2 (6 bases each). Trimming took off 1 base at V and 2 bases at J, with 13 bases between the two ends. CDR3 length: 15 amino acids. From germline, CDR1 is DFQATT and CDR2 SNEGSKA (reference sequence). CDR3 in DNA: TGCAGTGCTAGAGTCCCGGGGGCCACCACAGATACGCAGTATTTT. This sequence encodes CSARVPGATTDTQYF.